Shown below are 22 T cell receptor beta chains from a single sample sequenced in a study of T-cell reconstitution after alpha-beta-depleted transplantation in children. TCRbeta library preparation incorporated unique molecular identifiers. TCRdb ran MiXCR on the PCR reads and lists one entry per CDR3 protein. The profile shows almost 500,000 distinct CDR3 sequences, about an eighth of them singletons. The specimen was PBMCs from the stem cell graft donor, collected from the stem cell graft. These receptors were collected from a human donor who donated a stem cell graft to a child with combined immunodeficiency.

This clonotype was recorded at least ten times. The chain is built from TRBV7-2 and TRBJ2-5; D remains ambiguous. V lost 1 base and J lost 3, with 12 bases in between. The CDR3 covers 15 residues. CDR1 SGHTA and CDR2 FQGNSA come from the germline V gene. For the CDR3, the DNA is TGTGCCAGCAGCTTAGTCAGGTTATCAAAAGAGACCCAGTACTTC. It yields the protein CASSLVRLSKETQYF.

This clonotype was observed a handful of times. This rearrangement joins TRBV15 to TRBJ2-1; 8 positions agree with TRBD1. V dropped 1 base and J dropped 5; count of bases not matched to a gene: 4. This CDR3 is 15 amino acids long. CDR1 is LNHNV, CDR2 YYDKDF, per germline (reference sequence). CDR3 residues: CATSRGDRFNNEQFF. Here the CDR3 DNA reads TGTGCCACCAGCAGAGGGGACAGGTTCAACAATGAGCAGTTCTTC.

This chain joins TRBV11-2 and TRBJ2-3, with 7 bases identical to TRBD1. Germline V gene lookup returns CDR1 SGHAT and CDR2 FQNNGV. J gave up 5 bases and V 3 bases, and 5 bases lay outside the gene matches. The CDR3 spans 14 residues. Here the CDR3 DNA reads TGTGCCAGCAGCTTGGACAGGATGGTAGATACGCAGTATTTT. Amino acids: CASSLDRMVDTQYF.

This clonotype was picked up many times. The genes are TRBV25-1 and TRBJ1-6, with 7 bases fitting TRBD1. This CDR3 has 14 residues. With V trimmed by 7 bases and J by 10 bases, 10 bases remained unmatched. Germline V gene sequence: CDR1 MGHDK, CDR2 SYGVNS. The CDR3 protein is CASKTGSGESPLHF. The CDR3 DNA reads as TGTGCCAGCAAGACAGGGTCTGGTGAATCACCCCTCCACTTT.

This clonotype was counted between two and nine times. The chain couples TRBV10-3 to TRBJ2-7, with D possibly being TRBD1 or TRBD2 (5 bases each). The CDR3 loop spans 12 amino acids. Germline assignment: CDR1 ENHRY and CDR2 SYGVKD. V was trimmed by 4 bases and J by 1 base, leaving 5 bases between them. This chain's CDR3 is CAISGGSYEQYF. CDR3 sequence (DNA): TGTGCCATCAGTGGGGGGTCCTACGAGCAGTACTTC.

V and J are TRBV12-3 or TRBV12-4 and TRBJ2-5, with TRBD1 matching 9 bases. After removal of 6 bases from V and 5 bases from J, the junction contained 10 bases not matched to a gene. CDR3 length equals 15 residues. CDR3 nucleotides: TGTGCCAGCAGCGTCCAGACAGGGGGAGGGGAGACCCAGTACTTC. Translating it yields CASSVQTGGGETQYF.

The sample holds many counts of this clonotype. This CDR3 reads CASSSTGLIKNTGELFF. The CDR3 DNA follows: TGTGCCAGCAGTTCTACAGGCCTAATTAAAAACACCGGGGAGCTGTTTTTT. The rearrangement uses TRBV12-3 or TRBV12-4 and TRBJ2-2, with D possibly being TRBD1 (5 bases). V shed 4 bases and J shed 2 bases, with 17 bases lying between them. This CDR3 has 17 amino acids.

This clonotype was picked up a small number of times. The chain employs TRBV20-1 and TRBJ1-2; D is unresolved. This CDR3 region has 14 residues. V was trimmed by 4 bases and J by 2 bases, leaving 14 bases between them. CDR1 and CDR2 from the germline V gene are DFQATT and SNEGSKA (reference sequence). CDR3 residues: CSATDPPGNYGYTF. The CDR3 region has the DNA TGCAGTGCTACAGACCCGCCCGGGAACTATGGCTACACCTTC.

The chain joins TRBV7-3 to TRBJ2-1, with 9 nucleotides matching TRBD2. Germline lookup yields CDR1 SGHTA and CDR2 FQGTGA. The trim removed 3 bases at V and 8 bases at J, leaving 5 bases unmatched. This CDR3 contains 14 residues. This chain's CDR3 is CASSFSGSVDEQFF. CDR3 in DNA: TGTGCCAGCAGCTTTAGCGGGAGTGTGGATGAGCAGTTCTTC.

This clonotype has a count of ten or more. The J gene is TRBJ2-2, the V gene TRBV6-1; D is undetermined. The CDR3 loop spans 12 amino acids. Trimming removed 6 bases from V and 2 bases from J, with 4 bases in between. The germline gives CDR1 MNHNS, CDR2 SASEGT. The CDR3 coding sequence is TGTGCCAGCAGGGCCAACACCGGGGAGCTGTTTTTT. Protein product: CASRANTGELFF.

This sequence joins TRBV27 and TRBJ2-1, with 7 bases aligning to TRBD2. J lost 3 bases, V lost 4 bases, and 3 bases had no gene match. The CDR3 sequence is 14 residues long. Per germline, CDR1 MNHEY and CDR2 SMNVEV (reference sequence). The CDR3 here is CASSSSGDYNEQFF. For the CDR3, the DNA is TGTGCCAGCAGTTCCAGCGGGGACTACAATGAGCAGTTCTTC.

A remark on this clonotype: One junction end disagrees with the germline gene, perhaps due to a read error. This chain connects TRBV12-3 or TRBV12-4 to TRBJ2-7; D is perhaps TRBD1 (5 bases). The CDR3 runs 14 residues. In DNA form, the CDR3 reads TGTGCCAGCAGTCCGAGACAGAACTCCGACGAGCAGTACTTC. The encoded protein is CASSPRQNSDEQYF.

The sample holds many counts of this clonotype. CDR3 amino acids: CASSLWDGETQYF. The DNA of the CDR3 is TGCGCCAGCAGCTTGTGGGACGGAGAGACCCAGTACTTC. The rearrangement links TRBV5-1 to TRBJ2-5; D is tentatively TRBD1 or TRBD2 (5 bases each). From germline, CDR1 is SGHRS and CDR2 YFSETQ. V lost 1 base and J 4 bases, leaving 8 bases between the germline ends. The CDR3 is 13 residues long.

This clonotype turned up a few times. The rearrangement joins TRBV20-1 to TRBJ2-3, with 12 bases matching TRBD2. Germline trimming cut 5 bases from V and 2 bases from J; bases unmatched to any gene: 8. Germline CDR1 is DFQATT and CDR2 is SNEGSKA (reference sequence). The CDR3 totals 16 residues. CDR3 DNA sequence: TGCAGTGCTCCGAGCCCTAGCGGGAGGGCCACAGATACGCAGTATTTT. It translates to CSAPSPSGRATDTQYF.

This clonotype came up a few times. This chain links TRBV7-3 with TRBJ2-1; 8 bases are shared with TRBD1. Germline values: CDR1 SGHTA, CDR2 FQGTGA. The J segment lost 9 bases and the V segment lost 0 bases, leaving 10 bases of the junction unmatched. The CDR3 has 16 residues. The CDR3 region is CASSLTSGQGAFEQFF. In nucleotides, the CDR3 is TGTGCCAGCAGCTTAACGTCCGGTCAGGGGGCCTTTGAGCAGTTCTTC.

This clonotype was seen only a few times. The V and J genes are TRBV13 and TRBJ2-2; D is unclear. The CDR3 consists of 11 residues. The ends were cut back, 5 bases at V and 7 bases at J, with 5 bases in the middle. Germline CDR1 is PRHDT and CDR2 is FYEKMQ (reference sequence). CDR3 nucleotide sequence: TGTGCCAGCAGCGGCGACGGGGAGCTGTTTTTT. Its translation: CASSGDGELFF.

In its sample, this clonotype was seen a few times. The genes are TRBV7-6 and TRBJ2-7; 8 bases fit TRBD1. J gave up 3 bases and V 5 bases, and 3 bases lay outside the gene matches. The CDR3 totals 13 residues. Germline V CDR1 and CDR2: SGHVS, FNYEAQ. The CDR3 reads CASSKDRDYEQYF. The CDR3 region has the DNA TGTGCCAGCAGCAAGGACAGGGACTACGAGCAGTACTTC.

This clonotype was found many times. The CDR3 DNA sequence: TGTGCCAGCAGTTCCGGACTAGCGGGCAACAATGAGCAGTTCTTC. As protein: CASSSGLAGNNEQFF. V is TRBV6-5 and J is TRBJ2-1; 11 bases fit TRBD2. V was clipped by 4 bases and J by 5 bases; unmatched bases: 4. The germline V gene has CDR1 MNHEY and CDR2 SVGAGI. The CDR3 length is 15 residues.

Many counts were recorded for this clonotype. The V and J genes are TRBV7-9 and TRBJ2-5; 7 nucleotides align to TRBD2. This CDR3 has 14 amino acids. With V trimmed by 3 bases and J by 5 bases, 6 bases remained unmatched. CDR1 and CDR2 from the germline V gene are SEHNR and FQNEAQ (reference sequence). CDR3 amino acids: CASSFRLAGETQYF. The CDR3 DNA is TGTGCCAGCAGCTTCCGACTAGCTGGGGAGACCCAGTACTTC.

This clonotype has a count of ten or more. This rearrangement joins TRBV28 to TRBJ2-3; the D is unclear. There are 11 residues in the CDR3. CDR1 and CDR2 (germline): MDHEN, SYDVKM. The germline V and J ends were trimmed by 4 bases and 11 bases, with 10 bases remaining between them. CDR3 in amino acids: CASSYGMEQYF. CDR3 DNA sequence: TGTGCCAGCAGTTATGGGATGGAGCAGTATTTT. Full variable domain (outside the CDR3, taken from reference TRBV28 and TRBJ2-3): DVKVTQSSRYLVKRTGEKVFLECVQDMDHENMFWYRQDPGLGLRLIYFSYDVKMKEKGDIPEGYSVSREKKERFSLILESASTNQTSMYLCASSYGMEQYFGPGTRLTVL.

Many counts were recorded for this clonotype. The V call is TRBV10-3, the J call TRBJ2-6, with D perhaps assigned TRBD1 or TRBD2 (5 bases each). This CDR3 is 19 amino acids long. Between the trimmed V and J ends, which lost 0 bases and 0 bases, there was a span of 15 bases. Germline values: CDR1 ENHRY, CDR2 SYGVKD. The CDR3 spells CAISESIWGRGSGANVLTF. The CDR3 DNA reads as TGTGCCATCAGTGAGTCGATTTGGGGACGGGGCTCTGGGGCCAACGTCCTGACTTTC.

The sample holds one count of this clonotype. The genes are TRBV6-1 and TRBJ2-7, with a possible D match to TRBD2 (6 bases). The V and J ends lost 1 base and 9 bases respectively, with 10 bases between them. Germline V gene sequence: CDR1 MNHNS, CDR2 SASEGT. This CDR3 region has 12 residues. The CDR3 DNA sequence: TGTGCCAGCAGTGAAGGGGACTGGGGGCAGTACTTC. Encoded protein: CASSEGDWGQYF.